Presented here are 15 T cell receptor beta chains from one specimen sequenced in a study of T cell changes during pregnancy in multiple sclerosis. Data came from immunoSEQ multiplex PCR; TCRdb stores just in-frame clones and leaves some out. The table has about 57,000 clones, around 93% seen once. The sequences come from peripheral blood, collected after pregnancy. All receptors derive from a female donor in good health, enrolled as a control in a pregnancy study.

The chain recombines TRBV9 with TRBJ2-2, with D unclear. This CDR3 region has 14 residues. In germline, CDR1 is SGDLS, CDR2 YYNGEE. V lost 3 bases and J 0 bases, leaving 6 bases between the germline ends. The DNA for the CDR3 is TGTGCCAGCAGCGATAGAACGAACACCGGGGAGCTGTTTTTT. Translated, it gives CASSDRTNTGELFF.

This chain links TRBV10-2 with TRBJ1-5; possible D gene TRBD1, 5 bases. Trimming stripped 6 bases from V and 9 bases from J, with 12 bases between. The CDR3 totals 12 residues. Germline assignment: CDR1 WSHSY and CDR2 SAAADI. CDR3 region: CASSPGYGPQHF. The DNA for the CDR3 is TGCGCCAGCAGCCCAGGGTACGGGCCCCAGCATTTT.

The chain couples TRBV5-1 to TRBJ1-2; perhaps TRBD1 as D (6 bases). Germline V lookup: CDR1 SGHRS, CDR2 YFSETQ. The CDR3 totals 14 residues. Trimming pared 4 bases from V and 5 bases from J, leaving 15 bases between. CDR3 region: CASSRAGEGYGYTF. The DNA of the CDR3 is TGCGCCAGCAGCCGGGCAGGGGAGGGGTATGGCTACACCTTC.

The chain uses TRBV15 and TRBJ2-1, with TRBD1 matching 9 bases. The CDR3 runs to 15 residues. The germline gives CDR1 LNHNV, CDR2 YYDKDF (reference sequence). V gave up 4 bases and J gave up 6 bases; unmatched junction bases: 7. The DNA for the CDR3 is TGTGCCACCAGCATCCACAGGGGGCCGGTCAATGAGCAGTTCTTC. Protein sequence: CATSIHRGPVNEQFF.

This chain joins TRBV4-3 and TRBJ2-2; 9 nucleotides agree with TRBD1. V lost 1 base, J lost 4 bases, and 10 bases stayed unmatched. Per the germline V gene, CDR1 is LGHNA and CDR2 is YSLEER. The CDR3 covers 18 residues. This CDR3 reads CASSQVGHRGRSTGELFF. The DNA of the CDR3 is TGCGCCAGCAGCCAAGTGGGCCACAGGGGGCGCAGCACCGGGGAGCTGTTTTTT.

The V gene is TRBV13, the J gene TRBJ2-7; TRBD1 might be the D (6 bases). Germline V gives CDR1 PRHDT, CDR2 FYEKMQ (reference sequence). Trimming took 5 bases from V and 2 from J, leaving 10 bases between them. CDR3 length equals 13 residues. The CDR3 spells CASSEGHPYEQYF. The CDR3 nucleotides are TGTGCCAGCAGCGAGGGACATCCCTACGAGCAGTACTTC. The full variable domain, in which reference TRBV13 and TRBJ2-7 provide the parts outside the CDR3, is AAGVIQSPRHLIKEKRETATLKCYPIPRHDTVYWYQQGPGQDPQFLISFYEKMQSDKGSIPDRFSAQQFSDYHSELNMSSLELGDSALYFCASSEGHPYEQYFGPGTRLTVT.

J is TRBJ1-5 and V is TRBV5-1; 9 bases are a match to TRBD1. Germline assignment: CDR1 SGHRS and CDR2 YFSETQ. The CDR3 consists of 16 residues. J gave up 1 base and V 4 bases, and 6 bases lay outside the gene matches. This CDR3 is CASSPGTGLSNQPQHF. The CDR3 nucleotides read TGCGCCAGCAGCCCCGGGACAGGGCTAAGCAATCAGCCCCAGCATTTT.

With regard to this clone: Other DNA sequences in the same sample also yield this CDR3. The CDR3 loop is CASSLSRRDRGYEQYF. The CDR3 nucleotides are TGTGCCAGCAGTTTATCTCGTCGGGACAGGGGCTACGAGCAGTACTTC. The chain uses TRBV27 and TRBJ2-7; 10 bases are shared with TRBD1. V gave up 0 bases and J gave up 3 bases; unmatched junction bases: 5. The germline V gene has CDR1 MNHEY and CDR2 SMNVEV (reference sequence). CDR3 length equals 16 residues.

This clone was counted between two and nine times. V gene TRBV7-7 combines with J gene TRBJ2-2; tentative D call: TRBD1 (6 bases). This CDR3 has 14 residues. Germline loops: CDR1 SSHAT, CDR2 FNYEAQ (reference sequence). Trimming cost V 6 bases and J 5 bases, with 13 bases left between them. The DNA for the CDR3 is TGTGCCAGCAGGGTACAGGGCGGGACCGGGGAGCTGTTTTTT. Residues: CASRVQGGTGELFF. The entire variable domain, with the rest obtained from reference TRBV7-7 and TRBJ2-2, is as follows: GAGVSQSPRYKVTKRGQDVTLRCDPISSHATLYWYQQALGQGPEFLTYFNYEAQPDKSGLPSDRFSAERPEGSISTLTIQRTEQRDSAMYRCASRVQGGTGELFFGEGSRLTVL.

The chain uses TRBV7-2 and TRBJ2-1; no firm D call. The V and J ends lost 0 bases and 2 bases respectively, with 11 bases between them. Germline loops: CDR1 SGHTA, CDR2 FQGNSA. The CDR3 runs to 16 residues. CDR3 in DNA: TGTGCCAGCAGCTTAGCCCCGCGGCCCCCCTACAATGAGCAGTTCTTC. Translation gives CASSLAPRPPYNEQFF.

The CDR3 spells CASSLRDSSYYGYTF. As DNA, the CDR3 is TGTGCCAGCAGCTTAAGGGACAGCTCTTACTATGGCTACACCTTC. This chain connects TRBV7-2 to TRBJ1-2; 7 bases line up with TRBD1. Germline V gene lookup returns CDR1 SGHTA and CDR2 FQGNSA. The ends lost 2 bases at V and 3 bases at J; junction bases unmatched: 6. The CDR3 extends over 15 amino acids.

J is TRBJ2-7 and V is TRBV11-2, with TRBD1 matching over 9 bases. V shed 1 base and J 0 bases; nucleotides not matched to a gene: 4. CDR1 and CDR2 from the germline V gene are SGHAT and FQNNGV. There are 16 residues in the CDR3. This CDR3 is CASSLAGGQGSYEQYF. CDR3 bases: TGTGCCAGCAGCTTAGCGGGGGGACAGGGCTCCTACGAGCAGTACTTC.

The chain links TRBV11-2 to TRBJ1-3; the D gene is possibly TRBD1 (5 bases). This CDR3 contains 14 residues. The germline V and J ends were trimmed by 1 base and 5 bases, with 9 bases remaining between them. Germline assignment: CDR1 SGHAT and CDR2 FQNNGV. The CDR3 nucleotides are TGTGCCAGCAGCTTAGGGTCAGGGCGAAACACCATATATTTT. This codes for CASSLGSGRNTIYF.

The rearrangement links TRBV11-3 to TRBJ2-2, with 12 positions matching TRBD1. This CDR3 region has 15 residues. Trimming took 4 bases from V and 7 from J; bases not matched to a gene: 4. The V gene's germline CDR1 is SGHNT and CDR2 YENEEA. The CDR3 nucleotides read TGTGCCAGCAGCTCCGGGACAGGGGGCGACGGGGAGCTGTTTTTT. Translated: CASSSGTGGDGELFF.

The rearrangement links TRBV4-2 to TRBJ2-3; possible D gene TRBD2, 6 bases. Germline V gene sequence: CDR1 LGHNA, CDR2 YNFKEQ. This CDR3 is built from 16 residues. Trimming took off 1 base at V and 1 base at J, with 12 bases between the two ends. The CDR3 bases are TGTGCCAGCAGCCAAGTGAGGGCTAGCGGCACAGATACGCAGTATTTT. Translation gives CASSQVRASGTDTQYF.